The T cell receptor beta chain described here comes from a study of regulatory T cells in long-lasting Graves disease (dated by TCRdb to the early 2020s). With respect to the entire study: In the newly diagnosed Graves' disease group, patients had been taking antithyroid drugs for less than 3 months. Peripheral blood TCR sequencing and RNA sequencing compared persistent Graves' disease patients with newly diagnosed Graves' disease patients. The study was conducted in China and was registered as a clinical trial. TCR sequencing covered approximately 13 persistent and roughly 20 newly diagnosed Graves' disease patients, 33 samples in total.

The CDR3 has 15 amino acids, counting the end cysteine and phenylalanine. Left in the record is the CDR3 DNA by itself, 45 bases read in frame from the first base. CDR1 and CDR2 are read off the germline V gene as SNHLY and FYNNEI. V is shortened by 6 bases, J by 6 bases, and the region joining them spans 21 bases. To prepare the library, multiplex PCR was applied. Sequencing used an Illumina HiSeq 4000. To build TCR beta libraries, CDR3 regions were amplified by Arm-PCR using iRepertoire HTBI primers. Before sequencing, the PCR products underwent gel purification. In the paper's pipeline: Across samples, around 62 TRBV and 15 or so TRBJ segments were identified and used for gene usage analysis of CDR3 amino acid clonotypes. COPE and FqMerger were used to merge the filtered high-quality paired reads into contigs. Contigs were aligned with BLAST to IMGT TRBV, TRBD and TRBJ reference genes, and CDR3 was defined per IMGT. Clonotypes above 0.1% frequency were classified as highly expanded clones. Repertoire diversity was measured by Shannon entropy, and V-J evenness by the Gini coefficient. A clonotype found in more than one individual was treated as public. TCRdb reprocessing: public reads trimmed at Q25 with fastp, clones called with MiXCR, in-frame beta chains kept. When rows share a CDR3 protein, they turn into one entry using the most common DNA and genes. Clone size and V and J calls follow TCRdb, not the original study. The sample records roughly 610,000 distinct CDR3 sequences, 16% of which are singletons. The ten largest clonotypes hold around a sixth of the sample.

This clonotype was counted a few times. The antigen it recognizes is unknown. The input lacks base qualities; no much larger clone sits a single base away. Taken with the paper, the label for time point translates to: newly diagnosed GD, antithyroid drugs for less than 3 months. For both TCR sequencing and RNA sequencing, RNA was extracted from PBMCs in TRIzol. The diagnosis of Graves' disease followed American Thyroid Association guidelines. Patients for the study were recruited at an endocrinology department in Xi'an, China. Each patient gave about 9.1 milliliters of peripheral blood, collected in an EDTA anticoagulant tube. Ficoll Paque Plus density gradient separation was used to isolate PBMCs, and no further T cell sorting was done. RNA quality was checked with an Agilent 2100 Bioanalyzer and agarose gel, and concentration with a NanoDrop 2000. Beyond this particular receptor, the publication reports: Persistent patients shared more public clonotypes among themselves (around 3,000) than newly diagnosed patients did (about 900). Sequencing and analysis were limited to the TCR beta chain. The small sample size was acknowledged by the authors as a limitation that may reduce accuracy. Only peripheral blood was studied, because thyroid tissue, the primary lesion, was inaccessible. Persistent disease showed preferential use of TRBV28, TRBJ1-2 and TRBJ2-5, whereas newly diagnosed disease favored TRBV20-1 and TRBJ2-1. Lower TCR Shannon entropy and fewer highly expanded clones were observed in persistent Graves' disease patients than in newly diagnosed patients, which suggested clonal expansion.

The same sample was also used in a study of T cells in Graves' hyperthyroidism and ophthalmopathy. Drawing on the second study: Stable Graves' hyperthyroidism was defined as the absence of progression to ophthalmopathy over 18 months of follow-up. Hyperthyroidism patients were newly diagnosed, with disease duration under 2 months, and aged 18 to 65 years. The study excluded patients with uncontrolled infections, other autoimmune diseases, pregnancy or lactation. Clinical symptoms, serum thyroxine and TRAb, thyroid ultrasound, and orbital computed tomography formed the basis for the diagnoses. For the first round of RT-PCR on the TCR CDR3, the HTBI primer set was used together with the Qiagen OneStep RT-PCR kit. Most expanded thyroid clonotypes (frequency above 0.001) were also found in blood, which suggests that blood repertoires may mirror thyroid immune responses. Ophthalmopathy was separated from stable hyperthyroidism by a 13 V-J signature model, with over 85% sensitivity and roughly 84% specificity obtained in cross-validation and 80%/75% obtained in testing. In validation, progression to ophthalmopathy was predicted by the model with almost 71% sensitivity and 72.22% specificity, a median of approximately 6.5 months before onset. TCR V-J signatures able to tell the groups apart were searched for in a discovery cohort of 90 to 100 patients, of whom 43 had Graves' ophthalmopathy and some 60 had stable Graves' hyperthyroidism. Prospective prediction of ophthalmopathy was tested in an independent validation cohort of 18 to 20 hyperthyroidism patients and 15 to 17 patients who later progressed to ophthalmopathy. The approximately 90 discovery patients were randomly split 7:3 into training and test sets. Thyroid tissue and blood T-cell repertoires from six Graves' hyperthyroidism patients were also compared in the study. After blood sampling, hyperthyroidism patients were treated with methimazole at a starting dose of 30 mg daily, and ophthalmopathy patients were treated with high-dose intravenous methylprednisolone. The libraries were constructed in a second round of multiplex PCR and then size-selected and purified. Sequencing of the libraries was done on an Illumina HiSeq2000 using paired-end 100 bp reads. SOAPnuke was used to process the raw data, removing reads that contained adapters or uncalled bases, had a mean Phred below 15, or lacked an exact match to the constant primer or identifier. High-quality paired reads were merged with COPE v1.2.5, and unique nucleotide sequences were defined as clonotypes. MiTCR v1.1 was used to align clonotypes to the IMGT TRBV, TRBD and TRBJ reference segments. The analysis included only V-J combinations with a frequency above 0.0001, which together covered 99% to 99.2% of the repertoires. The TCS score was defined as F50 (clonal expansion) divided by E x V (chaos), with BLOSUM62-based TCRdist calculated between CDR3 peptides within each V-J. Welch's t-statistics and random forest reduced some 510 V-J features to around 14, which were used in a naive Bayes classifier (R e1071). No statistical method was used to set the sample size in advance, and investigators knew the group allocation. The paper describes TCR Vbeta CDR3 sequencing of about 140 peripheral blood samples, made up of roughly 40 ophthalmopathy patients, roughly 80 hyperthyroidism patients and about 17 progressor patients.

This sequence was found in a woman aged 25 to 39 with Graves disease. Donor details come from another sample of the same person, matched by shared clones. The sample here was peripheral blood mononuclear cells (PBMCs), taken at new diagnosis, from a patient treated with antithyroid drugs. The chain couples TRBV2 to TRBJ2-7; confidence is insufficient to name the D gene. CDR3 reads: CASRGSQIGASEQYF. The nucleotide sequence is given as TGTGCCAGCAGGGGATCCCAAATTGGCGCTAGCGAGCAGTACTTC. Extended through the reference TRBV2 and TRBJ2-7 proteins, this CDR3 yields the full variable domain: EPEVTQTPSHQVTQMGQEVILRCVPISNHLYFYWYRQILGQKVEFLVSFYNNEISEKSEIFDDQFSVERPDGSNFTLKIRSTKLEDSAMYFCASRGSQIGASEQYFGPGTRLTVT.